One sample yielded the 7 T cell receptor beta chains listed below, sequenced in a study of cytomegalovirus exposure and HLA in healthy donors. The PCR used 60 Vbeta and 13 Jbeta primers. Profiling relied on immunoSEQ multiplex PCR, and the TCRdb table lists in-frame clones only, not all of them. The table has 100,000 to 150,000 clones, roughly four fifths seen once. The sequencing sample was made of PBMCs. Source of these receptors: a male donor in good health and CMV-seropositive.

This clone was detected only a few times. The rearrangement uses TRBV7-3 and TRBJ2-7; D possibly corresponds to TRBD1 (6 bases). The CDR3 length is 13 residues. V was clipped by 1 base and J by 5 bases, with 9 bases between them. Germline loops: CDR1 SGHTA, CDR2 FQGTGA. The CDR3 DNA follows: TGTGCCAGCAGCTTAAAACAGGGCCACGAGCAGTACTTC. Amino acid sequence: CASSLKQGHEQYF.

J is TRBJ2-1 and V is TRBV9, with 9 bases lining up with TRBD2. Germline loops: CDR1 SGDLS, CDR2 YYNGEE. The CDR3 is 15 amino acids. After removal of 3 bases from V and 6 bases from J, the junction contained 7 bases not matched to a gene. CDR3 region: CASSGPGLASNEQFF. The DNA for the CDR3 is TGTGCCAGCAGCGGACCGGGACTAGCTAGCAATGAGCAGTTCTTC. The whole variable domain, filled in from reference TRBV9 and TRBJ2-1, reads DSGVTQTPKHLITATGQRVTLRCSPRSGDLSVYWYQQSLDQGLQFLIQYYNGEERAKGNILERFSAQQFPDLHSELNLSSLELGDSALYFCASSGPGLASNEQFFGPGTRLTVL.

The chain recombines TRBV9 with TRBJ2-1, with 12 positions matching TRBD2. CDR3 size: 16 residues. Germline loops: CDR1 SGDLS, CDR2 YYNGEE. Germline trimming cut 4 bases from V and 3 bases from J; bases unmatched to any gene: 5. The chain's CDR3 is CASSPQGLAGYNEQFF. The CDR3 nucleotides read TGTGCCAGCAGCCCGCAGGGACTAGCGGGCTACAATGAGCAGTTCTTC.

V usage is TRBV30 and J usage is TRBJ1-4, with 9 nucleotides matching TRBD1. With V trimmed by 3 bases and J by 10 bases, 9 bases remained unmatched. CDR1 is GTSNPN, CDR2 SVGIG, per germline (reference sequence). This CDR3 is built from 14 residues. CDR3 in amino acids: CAWREDRGYGKLFF. Here the CDR3 DNA reads TGTGCCTGGAGGGAGGACAGGGGTTATGGAAAACTGTTTTTT.

The rearrangement uses TRBV7-9 and TRBJ2-7; 7 bases match TRBD1. The V and J ends lost 4 bases and 1 base, in that order; junction bases with no gene match: 7. This CDR3 region has 15 residues. Germline V gives CDR1 SEHNR, CDR2 FQNEAQ (reference sequence). As DNA, the CDR3 is TGTGCCAGCAGCTCGACAGGGTCAAATTCCTACGAGCAGTACTTC. It is translated as CASSSTGSNSYEQYF.

This chain joins TRBV13 and TRBJ2-5, with TRBD1 matching 7 bases. Germline CDR1 PRHDT, CDR2 FYEKMQ (reference sequence). Trimming removed 5 bases from V and 2 bases from J; junction bases left unmatched: 8. This CDR3 has 15 amino acids. The CDR3 here is CASSLPGQEQETQYF. Here the CDR3 DNA reads TGTGCCAGCAGCCTCCCCGGACAGGAGCAAGAGACCCAGTACTTC.

The chain is built from TRBV30 and TRBJ2-7; D not resolved. With 0 bases removed from V and 9 bases from J, the gap between germline ends came to 12 bases. The CDR3 runs 12 residues. In germline, CDR1 is GTSNPN, CDR2 SVGIG (reference sequence). The DNA for the CDR3 is TGTGCCTGGAGTGTAGAGCCTCACGTGCAGTACTTC. It codes for CAWSVEPHVQYF.